Here is one T cell receptor (beta chain) with its context. Its target is not known. The sample comes from a study of T cells in Graves' hyperthyroidism and ophthalmopathy. Authors of the study amplified TCR beta CDR3 regions from RNA transcripts. The HTBI primer set was used in a first-round RT-PCR of the TCR CDR3. One entry per CDR3 protein, called by TCRdb with MiXCR from the multiplex PCR reads. The sample holds about 640,000 distinct CDR3 sequences; about a fifth are singletons and the top ten take around a third. Diagnosis rested on symptoms, serum thyroxine and TRAb, thyroid ultrasound, and orbital computed tomography. Study results and limitations: A model built on 13 V-J features separated ophthalmopathy from stable hyperthyroidism.

The CDR3 sequence is 14 residues long. Trimming took off 3 bases at V and 1 base at J, with 9 bases between the two ends. Germline CDR1 reads LGHDT; CDR2 reads YNNKEL (reference sequence). The V call is TRBV3-1, the J call TRBJ2-5; D is unresolved. Input material: blood. The sequence was obtained from a young man with Graves' ophthalmopathy. The CDR3 spells CASSQYHLQETQYF. The CDR3 region has the DNA TGTGCCAGCAGCCAGTACCACCTCCAAGAGACCCAGTACTTC.